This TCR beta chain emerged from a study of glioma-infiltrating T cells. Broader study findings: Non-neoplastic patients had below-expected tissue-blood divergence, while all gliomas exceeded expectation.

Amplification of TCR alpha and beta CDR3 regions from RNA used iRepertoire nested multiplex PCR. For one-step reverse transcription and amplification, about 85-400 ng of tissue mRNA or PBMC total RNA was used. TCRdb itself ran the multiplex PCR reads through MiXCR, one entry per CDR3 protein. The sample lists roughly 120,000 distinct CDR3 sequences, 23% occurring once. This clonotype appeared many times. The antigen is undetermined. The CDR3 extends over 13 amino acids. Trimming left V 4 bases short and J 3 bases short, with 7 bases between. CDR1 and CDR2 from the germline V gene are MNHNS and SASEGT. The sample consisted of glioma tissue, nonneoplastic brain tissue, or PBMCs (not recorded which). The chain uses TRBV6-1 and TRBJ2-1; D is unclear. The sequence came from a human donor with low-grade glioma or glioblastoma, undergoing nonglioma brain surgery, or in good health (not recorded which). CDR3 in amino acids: CASSVDFYNEQFF. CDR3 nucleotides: TGTGCCAGCAGTGTAGACTTCTACAATGAGCAGTTCTTC.